These T cell receptor beta chains were read from a single sample in a study of shared clonotypes between healthy human individuals. Sequencing used immunoSEQ multiplex PCR; TCRdb keeps in-frame clones, though not all of them. Among around 1.9 million clones, roughly 91% were seen once, and the ten largest hold roughly 1.8%. Material for sequencing was naive CD8+ T cells from PBMCs. The receptors derive from a young man in good health. Some clones in this sample may be carry-over from other donors' samples. Both conserved end residues are part of each CDR3. The order of the fields is J gene, D gene, CDR3 length, V gene, CDR3 protein. D genes are given only for firm matches.

TRBJ2-1 | TRBD2 | 17 | TRBV9 | CASSNPLTSGKYNEQFF
TRBJ2-1 | TRBD2 | 13 | TRBV27 | CASSPLAINEQFF
TRBJ1-1 | . | 13 | TRBV27 | CASSLALSTEAFF
TRBJ2-5 | . | 11 | TRBV19 | CATALQETQYF
TRBJ1-3 | . | 14 | TRBV5-6 | CASSLGSRTNTIYF
TRBJ2-3 | TRBD2 | 17 | TRBV13 | CASSSGTSGSSTDTQYF
TRBJ1-1 | TRBD1 | 15 | TRBV19 | CASSARQGGNTEAFF
TRBJ2-2 | TRBD2 | 12 | TRBV19 | CASSTSAGELFF
TRBJ2-7 | TRBD2 | 15 | TRBV29-1 | CSVYYSERGNYEQYF
TRBJ2-7 | . | 12 | TRBV23-1 | CASTHPGEDPPF
TRBJ2-1 | TRBD2 | 15 | TRBV7-3 | CASSFIRGSINEQFF
TRBJ1-5 | . | 16 | TRBV7-2 | CASSPLVHGPNQPQHF
TRBJ2-1 | . | 16 | TRBV27 | CASSTLPIETYNEQFF
TRBJ1-1 | TRBD1 | 18 | TRBV19 | CASSTPQGRPMRDTEAFF
TRBJ2-7 | . | 13 | TRBV19 | CASSIGRAYEQYF
TRBJ2-7 | . | 16 | TRBV30 | CAWAPDRGLKGYEQYF
TRBJ1-2 | TRBD1 | 13 | TRBV7-9 | CASSWDRGHGYTF
TRBJ2-7 | TRBD1 | 17 | TRBV10-3 | CAISDRDRALRAGEQYF
TRBJ1-2 | TRBD1 | 15 | TRBV9 | CASRNTGGAGYGYTF
TRBJ1-5 | . | 14 | TRBV27 | CASSFGQPNQPQHF
TRBJ1-4 | . | 14 | TRBV5-1 | CASSVEVGGEKLFF
TRBJ2-6 | . | 16 | TRBV19 | CASSIGSLARANVLTF
TRBJ1-5 | . | 15 | TRBV27 | CASGISVKGNQPQHF
TRBJ1-5 | . | 15 | TRBV27 | CASSLSREEGQPQHF
TRBJ2-2 | TRBD1 | 19 | TRBV19 | CASSAHPRGQDVRVGELFF
TRBJ2-5 | . | 11 | TRBV7-8 | CASSHLGTQYF
TRBJ1-2 | . | 13 | TRBV7-9 | CASSPGTFYGYTF
TRBJ2-5 | . | 12 | TRBV5-3 | CARSFRGETQYF
TRBJ2-1 | . | 18 | TRBV4-2 | CASSHLTPKGGTYNEQFF
TRBJ2-4 | . | 16 | TRBV7-9 | CASSPPGGLAKNIQYF
TRBJ1-2 | . | 11 | TRBV28 | CASSLNYGYTF
TRBJ2-1 | . | 15 | TRBV27 | CASRISGSSYNEQFF
TRBJ1-1 | . | 17 | TRBV9 | CASSTLLVGPGFTEAFF
TRBJ2-7 | . | 14 | TRBV9 | CASSVGGPAYEQYF
TRBJ2-5 | TRBD2 | 14 | TRBV4-2 | CASSPGRAQETQYF
TRBJ1-2 | . | 17 | TRBV7-6 | CASSQTKGGGSNYGYTF
TRBJ1-2 | . | 16 | TRBV7-9 | CASSHPTVREGYGYTF
TRBJ1-5 | . | 15 | TRBV19 | CASSTLQYSNQPQHF
TRBJ2-3 | TRBD2 | 15 | TRBV19 | CASSIGGSEADTQYF
TRBJ2-1 | TRBD2 | 16 | TRBV7-2 | CASSSRTSGRSCEQFF
TRBJ2-3 | . | 12 | TRBV27 | CASSYGPDTQYF
TRBJ1-4 | . | 16 | TRBV7-9 | CASSEWLGRVDEKLFF
TRBJ1-1 | . | 14 | TRBV6-5 | CASTFYLGGTEAFF
TRBJ2-2 | . | 14 | TRBV7-2 | CASSLDPDPGELFF
TRBJ2-7 | TRBD2 | 19 | TRBV7-6 | CASSLARETSGTFNYEQYF
TRBJ1-5 | TRBD1 | 15 | TRBV19 | CASSPRQGYRQPQHF
TRBJ2-7 | . | 12 | TRBV29-1 | CSVEEGRREQYF
TRBJ2-2 | . | 13 | TRBV2 | CASSDPNTGELFF
TRBJ2-1 | . | 14 | TRBV6-1 | CATCTRDKGHEQFF
TRBJ2-1 | . | 15 | TRBV10-3 | CAISPLDASYNEQFF
TRBJ1-5 | TRBD1 | 16 | TRBV7-6 | CASSLGTGRGDQPQHF
TRBJ2-7 | . | 11 | TRBV19 | CASAGLGEQYF